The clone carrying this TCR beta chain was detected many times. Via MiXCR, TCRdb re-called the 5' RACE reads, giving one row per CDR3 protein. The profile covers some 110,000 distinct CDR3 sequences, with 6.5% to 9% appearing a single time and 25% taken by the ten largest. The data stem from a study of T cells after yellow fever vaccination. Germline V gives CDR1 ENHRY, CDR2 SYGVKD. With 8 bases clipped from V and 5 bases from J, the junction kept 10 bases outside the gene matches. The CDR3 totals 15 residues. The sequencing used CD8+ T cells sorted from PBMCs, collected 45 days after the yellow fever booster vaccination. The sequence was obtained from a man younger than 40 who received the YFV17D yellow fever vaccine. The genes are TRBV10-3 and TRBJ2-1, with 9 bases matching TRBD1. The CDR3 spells CAIGLRDRENNEQFF. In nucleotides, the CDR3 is TGTGCCATCGGACTCCGGGACAGGGAGAACAATGAGCAGTTCTTC.